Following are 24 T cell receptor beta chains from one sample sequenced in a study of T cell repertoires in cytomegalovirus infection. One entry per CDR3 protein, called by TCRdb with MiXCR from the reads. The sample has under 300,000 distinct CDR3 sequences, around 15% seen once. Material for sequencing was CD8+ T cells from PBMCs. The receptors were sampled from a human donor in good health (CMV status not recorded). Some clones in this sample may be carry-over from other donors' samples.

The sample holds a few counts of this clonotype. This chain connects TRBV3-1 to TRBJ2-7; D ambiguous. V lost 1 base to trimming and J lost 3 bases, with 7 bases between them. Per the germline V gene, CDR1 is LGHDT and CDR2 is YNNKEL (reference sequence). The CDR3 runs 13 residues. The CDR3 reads CASSQGPYYEQYF. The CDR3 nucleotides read TGTGCCAGCAGCCAAGGGCCCTACTACGAGCAGTACTTC.

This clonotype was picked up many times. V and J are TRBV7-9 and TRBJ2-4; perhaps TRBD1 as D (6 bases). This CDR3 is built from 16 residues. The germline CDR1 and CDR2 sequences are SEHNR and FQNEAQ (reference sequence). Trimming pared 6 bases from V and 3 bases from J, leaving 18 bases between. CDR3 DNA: TGTGCCAGCAGTCTGCAGGACGAAGGGGGCAAAAACATTCAGTACTTC. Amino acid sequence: CASSLQDEGGKNIQYF.

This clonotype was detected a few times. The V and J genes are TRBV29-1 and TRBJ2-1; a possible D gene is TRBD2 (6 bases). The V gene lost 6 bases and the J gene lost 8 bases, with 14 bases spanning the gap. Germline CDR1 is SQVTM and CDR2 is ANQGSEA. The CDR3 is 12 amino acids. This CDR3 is CSVPWGVYEQFF. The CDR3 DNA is TGCAGCGTCCCGTGGGGGGTTTATGAGCAGTTCTTC.

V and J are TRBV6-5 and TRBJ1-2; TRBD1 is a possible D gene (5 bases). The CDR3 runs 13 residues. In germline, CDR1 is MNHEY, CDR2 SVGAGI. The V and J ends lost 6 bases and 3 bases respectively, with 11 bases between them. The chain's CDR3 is CASRGEGDYGYTF. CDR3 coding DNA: TGTGCCAGCAGGGGGGAGGGTGACTATGGCTACACCTTC.

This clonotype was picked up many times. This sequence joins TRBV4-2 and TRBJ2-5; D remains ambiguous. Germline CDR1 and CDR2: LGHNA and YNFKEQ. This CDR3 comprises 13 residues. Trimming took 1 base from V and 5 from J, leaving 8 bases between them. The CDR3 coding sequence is TGTGCCAGCAGCCAAGGTAATCCGGAGACCCAGTACTTC. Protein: CASSQGNPETQYF.

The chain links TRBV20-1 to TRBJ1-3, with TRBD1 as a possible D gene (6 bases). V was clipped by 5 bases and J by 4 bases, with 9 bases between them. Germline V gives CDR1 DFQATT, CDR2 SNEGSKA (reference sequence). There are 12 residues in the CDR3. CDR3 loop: CSASDRGNTIYF. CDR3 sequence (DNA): TGCAGTGCTTCTGACAGGGGAAACACCATATATTTT.

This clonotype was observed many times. The CDR3 loop is CASSLGTNTGELFF. Written as DNA, the CDR3 is TGTGCCAGCAGCTTAGGGACAAACACCGGGGAGCTGTTTTTT. V usage is TRBV7-8 and J usage is TRBJ2-2; a weak D match, TRBD1 (5 bases). Germline V gene data show CDR1 as SGHVS and CDR2 as FQNEAQ. Trimming cost V 1 base and J 2 bases, with 5 bases left between them. This CDR3 spans 14 amino acids.

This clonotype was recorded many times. In nucleotides, the CDR3 is TGCGCCAGCAGCCAAGCCATAAATTCACCCCTCCACTTT. This gives the protein CASSQAINSPLHF. The V and J genes are TRBV4-1 and TRBJ1-6; D not certain. Trimming left V 1 base short and J 7 bases short, with 5 bases between. From germline, CDR1 is MGHRA and CDR2 YSYEKL. The CDR3 totals 13 residues.

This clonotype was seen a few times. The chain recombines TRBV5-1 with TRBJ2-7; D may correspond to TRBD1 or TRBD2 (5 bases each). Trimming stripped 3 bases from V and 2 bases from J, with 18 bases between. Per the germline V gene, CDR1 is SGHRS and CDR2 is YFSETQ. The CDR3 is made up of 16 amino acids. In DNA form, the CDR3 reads TGCGCCAGCAGCTACTCCGGGACGGAGGTCCCCTACGAGCAGTACTTC. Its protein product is CASSYSGTEVPYEQYF.

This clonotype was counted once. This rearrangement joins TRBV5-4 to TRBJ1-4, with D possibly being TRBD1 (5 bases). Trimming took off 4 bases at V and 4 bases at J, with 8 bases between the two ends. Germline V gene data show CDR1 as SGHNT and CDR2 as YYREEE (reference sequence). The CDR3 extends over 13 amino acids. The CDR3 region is CASSGTDNEKLFF. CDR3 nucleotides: TGTGCCAGCAGCGGGACGGATAATGAAAAACTGTTTTTT.

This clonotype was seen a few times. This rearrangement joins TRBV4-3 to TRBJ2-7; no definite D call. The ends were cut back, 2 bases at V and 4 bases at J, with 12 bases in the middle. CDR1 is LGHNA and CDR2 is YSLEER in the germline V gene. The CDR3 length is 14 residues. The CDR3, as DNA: TGCGCCAGCAGCCAAAGTAGGTTTGGATACGAGCAGTACTTC. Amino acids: CASSQSRFGYEQYF.

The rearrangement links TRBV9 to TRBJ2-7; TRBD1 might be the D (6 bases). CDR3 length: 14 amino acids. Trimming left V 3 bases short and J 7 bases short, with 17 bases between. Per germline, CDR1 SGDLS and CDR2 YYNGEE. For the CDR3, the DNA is TGTGCCAGCAGCGCCACGGACAGACGCTGGGAGCAGTACTTC. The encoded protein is CASSATDRRWEQYF.

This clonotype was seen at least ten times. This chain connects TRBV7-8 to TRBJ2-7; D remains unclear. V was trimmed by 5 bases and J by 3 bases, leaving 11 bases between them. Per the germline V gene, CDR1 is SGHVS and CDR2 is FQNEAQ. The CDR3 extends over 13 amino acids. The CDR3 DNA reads TGTGCCAGCAGCAGTTCCCAAAACTACGAGCAGTACTTC. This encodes CASSSSQNYEQYF.

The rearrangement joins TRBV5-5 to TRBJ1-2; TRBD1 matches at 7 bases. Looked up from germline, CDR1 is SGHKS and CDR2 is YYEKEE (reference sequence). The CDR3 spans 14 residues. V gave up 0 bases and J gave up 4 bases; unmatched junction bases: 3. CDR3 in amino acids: CASSLGPGGYGYTF. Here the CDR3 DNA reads TGTGCCAGCAGCTTGGGTCCAGGGGGCTATGGCTACACCTTC.

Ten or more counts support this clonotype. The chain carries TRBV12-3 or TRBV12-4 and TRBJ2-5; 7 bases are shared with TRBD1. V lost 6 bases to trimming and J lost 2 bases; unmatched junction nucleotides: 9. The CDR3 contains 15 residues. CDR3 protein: CASRASGTEQETQYF. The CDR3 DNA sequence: TGTGCCAGCAGGGCTTCCGGGACAGAACAAGAGACCCAGTACTTC.

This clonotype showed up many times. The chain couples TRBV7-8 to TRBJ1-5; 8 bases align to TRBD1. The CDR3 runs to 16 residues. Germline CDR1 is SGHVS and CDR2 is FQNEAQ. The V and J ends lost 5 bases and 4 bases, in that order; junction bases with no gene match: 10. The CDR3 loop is CASSLWGQEANQPQHF. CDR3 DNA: TGTGCCAGCAGCCTATGGGGACAGGAGGCAAATCAGCCCCAGCATTTT.

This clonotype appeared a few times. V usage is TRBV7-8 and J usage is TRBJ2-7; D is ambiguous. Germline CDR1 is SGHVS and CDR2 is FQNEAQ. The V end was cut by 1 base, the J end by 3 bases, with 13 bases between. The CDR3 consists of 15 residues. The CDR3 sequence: CASSLGSPSLYEQYF. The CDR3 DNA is TGTGCCAGCAGCTTAGGTAGTCCCAGCCTCTACGAGCAGTACTTC.

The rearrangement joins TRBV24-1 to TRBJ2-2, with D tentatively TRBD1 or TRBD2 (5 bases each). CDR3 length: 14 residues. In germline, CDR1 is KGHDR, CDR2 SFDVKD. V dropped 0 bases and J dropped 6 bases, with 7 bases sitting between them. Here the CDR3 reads CATSDLVGAGELFF. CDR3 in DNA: TGTGCCACCAGTGATTTGGTGGGGGCCGGGGAGCTGTTTTTT.

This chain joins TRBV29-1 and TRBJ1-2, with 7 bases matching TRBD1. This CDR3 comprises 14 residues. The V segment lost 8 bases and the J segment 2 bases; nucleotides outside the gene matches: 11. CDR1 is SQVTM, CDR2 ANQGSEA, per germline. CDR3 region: CSSFPGGENYGYTF. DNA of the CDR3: TGCAGCTCATTCCCAGGGGGGGAGAACTATGGCTACACCTTC.

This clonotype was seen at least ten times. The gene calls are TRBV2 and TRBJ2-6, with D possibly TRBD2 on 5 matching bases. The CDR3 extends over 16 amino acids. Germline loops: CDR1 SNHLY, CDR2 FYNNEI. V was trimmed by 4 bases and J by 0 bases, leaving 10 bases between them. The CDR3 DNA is TGTGCCAGCAGTGTTGGTGCGGGCTCTGGGGCCAACGTCCTGACTTTC. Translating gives CASSVGAGSGANVLTF.

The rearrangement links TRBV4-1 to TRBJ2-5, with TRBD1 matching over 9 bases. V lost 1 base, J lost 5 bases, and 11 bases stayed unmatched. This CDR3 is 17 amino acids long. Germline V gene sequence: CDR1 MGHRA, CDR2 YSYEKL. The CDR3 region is CASSQAILQGAEETQYF. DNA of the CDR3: TGCGCCAGCAGCCAAGCAATATTACAGGGGGCGGAGGAGACCCAGTACTTC.

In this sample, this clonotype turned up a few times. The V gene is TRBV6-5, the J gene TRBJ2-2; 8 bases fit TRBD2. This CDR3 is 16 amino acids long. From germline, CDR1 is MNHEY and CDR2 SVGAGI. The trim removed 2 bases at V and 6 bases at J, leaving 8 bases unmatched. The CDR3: CASSYHTGGGSGELFF. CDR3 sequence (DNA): TGTGCCAGCAGTTACCACACCGGGGGGGGGTCCGGGGAGCTGTTTTTT.

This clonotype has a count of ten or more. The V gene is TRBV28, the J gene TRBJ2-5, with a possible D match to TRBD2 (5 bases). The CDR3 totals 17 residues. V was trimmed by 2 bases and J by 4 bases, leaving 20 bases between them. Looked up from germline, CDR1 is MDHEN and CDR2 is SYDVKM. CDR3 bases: TGTGCCAGCAGTTTACGTGTAGCGTCTACATGGGGAGAGACCCAGTACTTC. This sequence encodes CASSLRVASTWGETQYF.

CDR3 amino acids: CASSLADEETQYF. The CDR3, as DNA: TGCGCCAGCAGCTTGGCCGACGAGGAGACCCAGTACTTC. V usage is TRBV5-1 and J usage is TRBJ2-5, with D hard to call. Trimming took off 0 bases at V and 5 bases at J, with 8 bases between the two ends. Germline V CDR1 and CDR2: SGHRS, YFSETQ. The CDR3 sequence is 13 residues long.